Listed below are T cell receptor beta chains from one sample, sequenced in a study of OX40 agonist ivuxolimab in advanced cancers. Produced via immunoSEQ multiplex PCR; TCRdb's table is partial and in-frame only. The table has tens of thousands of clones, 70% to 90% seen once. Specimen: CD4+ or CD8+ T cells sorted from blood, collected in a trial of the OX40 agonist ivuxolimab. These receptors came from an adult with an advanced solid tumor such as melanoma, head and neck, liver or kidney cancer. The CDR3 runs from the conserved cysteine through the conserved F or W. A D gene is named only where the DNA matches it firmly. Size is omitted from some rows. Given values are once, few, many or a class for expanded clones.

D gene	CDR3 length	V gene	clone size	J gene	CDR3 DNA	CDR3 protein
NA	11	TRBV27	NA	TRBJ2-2	TGTGCCAGCAGTGGAACCGGGGAGCTGTTTTTT	CASSGTGELFF
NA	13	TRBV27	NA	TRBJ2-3	TGTGCCAGCAGTTTCGGTTTGTGGGATACGCAGTATTTT	CASSFGLWDTQYF
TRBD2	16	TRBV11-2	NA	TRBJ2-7	TGTGCCAGCAGCTCTTGGACTAGCGGTACACGCTACGAGCAGTACTTC	CASSSWTSGTRYEQYF
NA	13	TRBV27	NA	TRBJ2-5	TGTGCCAGCAGTTTAATGACAGCCGGGGCCCAGTACTTC	CASSLMTAGAQYF
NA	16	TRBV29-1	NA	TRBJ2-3	TGCAGCGTTGAAGATCAGCAGGGCGAAGTCACAGATACGCAGTATTTT	CSVEDQQGEVTDTQYF
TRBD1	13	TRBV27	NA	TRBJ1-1	TGTGCCAGCAGTTTCGGACAGGGCGCGGAAGCTTTCTTT	CASSFGQGAEAFF
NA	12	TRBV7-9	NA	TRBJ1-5	TGTGCCAGCAGCCGCGACAATCAGCCCCAGCATTTT	CASSRDNQPQHF
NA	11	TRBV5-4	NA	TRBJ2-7	TGTGCCAGCAGCTTGAATCGCGAGCAGTACTTC	CASSLNREQYF
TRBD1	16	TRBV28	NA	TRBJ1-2	TGTGCCAGCAGTTTAGACCCAGGGGGCCCCGACTATGGCTACACCTTC	CASSLDPGGPDYGYTF
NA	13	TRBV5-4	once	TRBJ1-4	TGTGCCAGCAGCATATCAACTAATGAAAAACTGTTTTTT	CASSISTNEKLFF
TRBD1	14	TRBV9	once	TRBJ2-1	TGTGCCAGCAGCGTGACAGGGTTGGGCAATGAGCAGTTCTTC	CASSVTGLGNEQFF
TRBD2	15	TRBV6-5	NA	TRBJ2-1	TGTGCCAGCAGTACAGGACTAGCGGGAGGGGATGAGCAGTTCTTC	CASSTGLAGGDEQFF
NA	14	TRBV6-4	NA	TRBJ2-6	TGTGCCAGCAGTGCGGACCCGGGGCCCAACGTCCTGACTTTC	CASSADPGPNVLTF
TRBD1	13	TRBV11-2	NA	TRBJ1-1	TGTGCCAGCAGCTTGGACAGGGACGCTGAAGCTTTCTTT	CASSLDRDAEAFF
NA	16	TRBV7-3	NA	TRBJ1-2	TGTGCCAGCAGCTCCACAGCGGGGCCTTCCCGTTTTGGCTACACCTTC	CASSSTAGPSRFGYTF
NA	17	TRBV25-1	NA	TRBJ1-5	TGTGCCAGCAGTGAATCCAATTTCGCCCCCGGCAATCAGCCCCAGCATTTT	CASSESNFAPGNQPQHF
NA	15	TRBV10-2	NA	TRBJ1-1	TGCGCCAGCATGAAGTTTATGAGGGGAAACACTGAAGCTTTCTTT	CASMKFMRGNTEAFF